The 4 T cell receptor beta chains listed next were all sequenced from one sample in a study of blood T cell repertoires in COVID-19. Profiled with immunoSEQ multiplex PCR; TCRdb holds only in-frame clones, not every one. The sample contains about 380,000 clones, about 88% of which appear only once. The source material was PBMCs or T cells enriched from blood (not recorded which). These receptors were collected from a woman between 18 and 30 years old who had recovered from COVID-19.

The rearrangement uses TRBV6-2 or TRBV6-3 and TRBJ1-2; 7 bases are shared with TRBD1. The germline V gene encodes CDR1 MNHEY and CDR2 SVGEGT. This CDR3 has 16 amino acids. V shed 4 bases and J 1 base; nucleotides not matched to a gene: 9. The CDR3 spells CASSSLRDSVNYGYTF. In DNA, the CDR3 is TGTGCCAGCAGTTCCTTGCGGGACAGCGTTAACTATGGCTACACCTTC.

The CDR3 protein is CATSRESGNYQPQHF. CDR3 bases: TGTGCCACCAGCAGAGAATCAGGGAACTATCAGCCCCAGCATTTT. The V call is TRBV15, the J call TRBJ1-5, with D maybe TRBD1 (5 bases). The CDR3 sequence is 15 residues long. V was pared by 0 bases and J by 5 bases, with 11 bases between. Germline V CDR1 and CDR2: LNHNV, YYDKDF (reference sequence).

The rearrangement links TRBV19 to TRBJ1-2; TRBD1 might be the D (5 bases). The CDR3 contains 15 residues. The germline gives CDR1 LNHDA, CDR2 SQIVND (reference sequence). The germline V and J ends were trimmed by 6 bases and 2 bases, with 16 bases remaining between them. The CDR3: CASSSEGALNYGYTF. CDR3 DNA: TGTGCCAGTAGCTCCGAAGGGGCCCTAAACTATGGCTACACCTTC. The entire variable domain, with the rest obtained from reference TRBV19 and TRBJ1-2, is as follows: DGGITQSPKYLFRKEGQNVTLSCEQNLNHDAMYWYRQDPGQGLRLIYYSQIVNDFQKGDIAEGYSVSREKKESFPLTVTSAQKNPTAFYLCASSSEGALNYGYTFGSGTRLTVV.

This rearrangement joins TRBV15 to TRBJ1-5; 8 nucleotides line up with TRBD1. V shed 0 bases and J 6 bases; nucleotides not matched to a gene: 10. Germline lookup yields CDR1 LNHNV and CDR2 YYDKDF (reference sequence). This CDR3 has 17 amino acids. CDR3 sequence (DNA): TGTGCCACCAGCAGAGATGGATCGACAGGGGCGCTTCAGCCCCAGCATTTT. Its translation: CATSRDGSTGALQPQHF. Combining the CDR3 with reference TRBV15 and TRBJ1-5 gives the whole variable domain DAMVIQNPRYQVTQFGKPVTLSCSQTLNHNVMYWYQQKSSQAPKLLFHYYDKDFNNEADTPDNFQSRRPNTSFCFLDIRSPGLGDTAMYLCATSRDGSTGALQPQHFGDGTRLSIL.